Each of the 25 T cell receptor beta chains below was sequenced from the same sample in a study of cytomegalovirus exposure and HLA in healthy donors. PCR employed 60 Vbeta and 13 Jbeta primers. Only in-frame clones appear in the TCRdb table, and some are missing; sequencing was by immunoSEQ multiplex PCR. The table includes about 140,000 clones, approximately 86% detected once. Sequencing was performed on PBMCs. These receptors all come from a woman in her thirties or forties in good health and CMV-seronegative.

CDR3 bases: TGCGCCAGCAGGAGGGGGCCCGGGGCCAACGTCCTGACTTTC. Translating it yields CASRRGPGANVLTF. The rearrangement links TRBV10-1 to TRBJ2-6, with 7 nucleotides matching TRBD1. The CDR3 is 14 residues long. Germline V lookup: CDR1 WNHNN, CDR2 SYGVQD (reference sequence). Germline trimming cut 6 bases from V and 4 bases from J; bases unmatched to any gene: 3.

The chain employs TRBV11-2 and TRBJ1-4; a possible D gene is TRBD1 (5 bases). Trimming removed 2 bases from V and 6 bases from J, with 22 bases in between. Germline V CDR1 and CDR2: SGHAT, FQNNGV. The CDR3 extends over 18 amino acids. Here the CDR3 reads CASSLSGVIAEQDEKLFF. The CDR3 DNA reads TGTGCCAGCAGCTTATCAGGTGTGATCGCAGAACAGGATGAAAAACTGTTTTTT.

The chain uses TRBV11-3 and TRBJ2-1, with D hard to call. The CDR3 totals 13 residues. CDR1 SGHNT and CDR2 YENEEA come from the germline V gene. V lost 6 bases to trimming and J lost 4 bases, with 10 bases between them. CDR3 loop: CASSPRAYNEQFF. Written as DNA, the CDR3 is TGTGCCAGCAGTCCCCGAGCGTACAATGAGCAGTTCTTC.

V usage is TRBV18 and J usage is TRBJ2-3; the match to TRBD2 covers 14 bases. V lost 2 bases to trimming and J lost 6 bases; unmatched junction nucleotides: 4. CDR3 length equals 16 residues. Looked up from germline, CDR1 is KGHSH and CDR2 is LQKENI. For the CDR3, the DNA is TGTGCCAGCTCACCAGGACTAGCGGGAGGATTTGATACGCAGTATTTT. Amino acids: CASSPGLAGGFDTQYF.

The CDR3, as DNA: TGTGCCAGCAGCCAAGTCGGGACTAGCGGCCCAGGGGCCCAGTACTTC. This sequence encodes CASSQVGTSGPGAQYF. The chain employs TRBV4-2 and TRBJ2-5; 11 bases are shared with TRBD2. Germline-derived CDR1 and CDR2 are LGHNA and YNFKEQ. The length of the CDR3 is 16 residues. Germline trimming cut 1 base from V and 9 bases from J; bases unmatched to any gene: 10.

The table lists this clone with a count of one. This rearrangement joins TRBV9 to TRBJ2-7, with D perhaps TRBD1 (5 bases). Trimming took off 4 bases at V and 3 bases at J, with 17 bases between the two ends. This CDR3 has 15 amino acids. Germline CDR1 reads SGDLS; CDR2 reads YYNGEE. The CDR3 region is CASSPETVPGYEQYF. The DNA for the CDR3 is TGTGCCAGCAGCCCAGAGACAGTTCCGGGCTACGAGCAGTACTTC. Combining the CDR3 with reference TRBV9 and TRBJ2-7 gives the whole variable domain DSGVTQTPKHLITATGQRVTLRCSPRSGDLSVYWYQQSLDQGLQFLIQYYNGEERAKGNILERFSAQQFPDLHSELNLSSLELGDSALYFCASSPETVPGYEQYFGPGTRLTVT.

The count of this clone is one. The chain recombines TRBV13 with TRBJ2-7; possibly TRBD2 for D (6 bases). The V gene lost 4 bases and the J gene lost 7 bases, with 26 bases spanning the gap. The CDR3 is made up of 17 amino acids. Germline lookup yields CDR1 PRHDT and CDR2 FYEKMQ (reference sequence). The CDR3 loop is CASSYLAADSPGGEQYF. The CDR3 coding sequence is TGTGCCAGCAGCTACTTGGCTGCTGACTCCCCCGGAGGGGAGCAGTACTTC. The variable domain in full, completed from reference TRBV13 and TRBJ2-7, reads AAGVIQSPRHLIKEKRETATLKCYPIPRHDTVYWYQQGPGQDPQFLISFYEKMQSDKGSIPDRFSAQQFSDYHSELNMSSLELGDSALYFCASSYLAADSPGGEQYFGPGTRLTVT.

The table lists this clone with a count of one. Additional DNA sequences in this sample encode the identical CDR3. This rearrangement joins TRBV5-1 to TRBJ2-1, with 8 nucleotides matching TRBD2. The germline CDR1 and CDR2 sequences are SGHRS and YFSETQ. Unmatched junction bases numbered 2, after V lost 1 base and J lost 2 bases. The CDR3 extends over 15 amino acids. CDR3 sequence: CASSLTSGTYNEQFF. The CDR3 region has the DNA TGCGCCAGCAGCTTGACTAGCGGTACCTACAATGAGCAGTTCTTC. Drawing the rest from reference TRBV5-1 and TRBJ2-1, the complete variable domain is KAGVTQTPRYLIKTRGQQVTLSCSPISGHRSVSWYQQTPGQGLQFLFEYFSETQRNKGNFPGRFSGRQFSNSRSEMNVSTLELGDSALYLCASSLTSGTYNEQFFGPGTRLTVL.

The chain carries TRBV6-5 and TRBJ2-5; D is ambiguous. With 0 bases removed from V and 4 bases from J, the gap between germline ends came to 6 bases. CDR3 length: 13 residues. Germline values: CDR1 MNHEY, CDR2 SVGAGI. The DNA for the CDR3 is TGTGCCAGCAGTTACTCAGCTGGAGAGACCCAGTACTTC. Protein product: CASSYSAGETQYF.

V and J are TRBV4-2 and TRBJ2-2; 11 bases agree with TRBD2. Per the germline V gene, CDR1 is LGHNA and CDR2 is YNFKEQ. The CDR3 runs to 18 residues. V lost 0 bases to trimming and J lost 3 bases; unmatched junction nucleotides: 6. The CDR3 sequence: CASSQDSPLAGDTGELFF. In nucleotides, the CDR3 is TGTGCCAGCAGCCAAGACTCCCCACTAGCGGGAGACACCGGGGAGCTGTTTTTT.

The gene calls are TRBV9 and TRBJ2-3, with D perhaps matching TRBD2 (5 bases). From germline, CDR1 is SGDLS and CDR2 YYNGEE. Trimming pared 1 base from V and 5 bases from J, leaving 14 bases between. There are 15 residues in the CDR3. The CDR3 here is CASSVSAKEGDTQYF. The CDR3, as DNA: TGTGCCAGCAGCGTATCCGCGAAAGAGGGAGATACGCAGTATTTT.

The chain has TRBV6-6 and TRBJ2-5, with D possibly matching TRBD2 (5 bases). Looked up from germline, CDR1 is MNHNY and CDR2 is SVGAGI (reference sequence). CDR3 length: 13 residues. Trimming took 8 bases from V and 2 from J, leaving 12 bases between them. The DNA for the CDR3 is TGTGCCAGCTTGGACTCAGCTCAAGAGACCCAGTACTTC. This gives the protein CASLDSAQETQYF.

The chain links TRBV30 to TRBJ1-2; 8 bases line up with TRBD1. The V segment lost 4 bases and the J segment 6 bases; nucleotides outside the gene matches: 7. Germline V lookup: CDR1 GTSNPN, CDR2 SVGIG (reference sequence). This CDR3 has 13 residues. The CDR3 loop reads CAWKPQGGDGYTF. For the CDR3, the DNA is TGTGCCTGGAAGCCACAGGGGGGAGATGGCTACACCTTC.

The rearrangement joins TRBV28 to TRBJ2-2; tentatively, D is TRBD1 (5 bases). The CDR3 has 19 amino acids. From germline, CDR1 is MDHEN and CDR2 SYDVKM. Deletions cut 1 base from V and 1 base from J, with 19 bases between. CDR3 DNA sequence: TGTGCCAGCAGTTTATTCCCTGTGACAGACCACTTGAACACCGGGGAGCTGTTTTTT. Translating gives CASSLFPVTDHLNTGELFF.

With regard to this clone: One end of the junction varies from germline; a read error may be responsible. This chain connects TRBV29-1 to TRBJ2-1, with TRBD1 matching over 7 bases. Germline-derived CDR1 and CDR2 are SQVTM and ANQGSEA. The CDR3 contains 13 residues. CDR3 sequence (DNA): TGCAGCGTTGAAGATGGGACGAGGGACAGTACCCTCTTC. It translates to CSVEDGTRDSTLF.

Turning to this clone: The junction does not match germline at one end; this may be a read error. The V call is TRBV5-4, the J call TRBJ2-3, with 9 positions matching TRBD2. CDR3 size: 11 residues. Looked up from germline, CDR1 is SGHNT and CDR2 is YYREEE (reference sequence). The CDR3 nucleotides are TGTGCCAGCAGCACCGGGACTAGCTTGGTCTTT. Translation gives CASSTGTSLVF.

The chain employs TRBV7-9 and TRBJ2-7; D gene ambiguous. Trimming pared 5 bases from V and 1 base from J, leaving 6 bases between. CDR1 is SEHNR and CDR2 is FQNEAQ in the germline V gene (reference sequence). The CDR3 totals 12 residues. The chain's CDR3 is CASSTESYEQYF. The CDR3, as DNA: TGTGCCAGCAGCACAGAGTCCTACGAGCAGTACTTC.

The J gene is TRBJ2-5, the V gene TRBV7-8, with TRBD2 matching 10 bases. The germline CDR1 and CDR2 sequences are SGHVS and FQNEAQ. The V segment lost 1 base and the J segment 5 bases; nucleotides outside the gene matches: 7. The CDR3 loop spans 16 amino acids. CDR3 loop: CASSLEAGGPRETQYF. CDR3 bases: TGTGCCAGCAGCTTAGAAGCGGGAGGGCCGCGGGAGACCCAGTACTTC.

The chain employs TRBV9 and TRBJ2-3, with D hard to call. Germline values: CDR1 SGDLS, CDR2 YYNGEE. The CDR3 consists of 12 residues. The V and J ends lost 0 bases and 5 bases respectively, with 4 bases between them. CDR3 DNA: TGTGCCAGCAGCGTAGAGCTAGATACGCAGTATTTT. Translating it yields CASSVELDTQYF.

V gene TRBV5-1 combines with J gene TRBJ2-3, with 7 bases fitting TRBD1. J lost 4 bases, V lost 4 bases, and 9 bases had no gene match. CDR3 length: 15 amino acids. Germline CDR1 is SGHRS and CDR2 is YFSETQ. The CDR3 loop is CASSPGQANPDTQYF. CDR3 nucleotides: TGCGCCAGCAGCCCAGGACAGGCGAACCCAGATACGCAGTATTTT.

The chain recombines TRBV7-8 with TRBJ2-5; D is undetermined. CDR1 is SGHVS, CDR2 FQNEAQ, per germline. Trimming took off 4 bases at V and 0 bases at J, with 6 bases between the two ends. The CDR3 has 13 amino acids. CDR3 sequence: CASSSLYQETQYF. The CDR3 DNA is TGTGCCAGCAGCTCCCTGTACCAAGAGACCCAGTACTTC.

The chain employs TRBV18 and TRBJ2-7; 7 nucleotides agree with TRBD2. This CDR3 comprises 14 residues. After removal of 3 bases from V and 3 bases from J, the junction contained 5 bases not matched to a gene. Per the germline V gene, CDR1 is KGHSH and CDR2 is LQKENI. As DNA, the CDR3 is TGTGCCAGCTCACCGGGGGGGATTGGCTACGAGCAGTACTTC. Its translation is CASSPGGIGYEQYF.

The rearrangement links TRBV5-6 to TRBJ2-1; TRBD2 matches at 9 bases. The CDR3 spans 15 residues. Germline CDR1 SGHDT, CDR2 YYEEEE. V trimming: 0 bases; J trimming: 7 bases; junction bases outside the gene matches: 5. The CDR3 bases are TGTGCCAGCAGCTTGGGACTAGCGGCCTGGAATGAGCAGTTCTTC. Amino acids: CASSLGLAAWNEQFF. Drawing the rest from reference TRBV5-6 and TRBJ2-1, the complete variable domain is DAGVTQSPTHLIKTRGQQVTLRCSPKSGHDTVSWYQQALGQGPQFIFQYYEEEERQRGNFPDRFSGHQFPNYSSELNVNALLLGDSALYLCASSLGLAAWNEQFFGPGTRLTVL.

The gene calls are TRBV11-2 and TRBJ2-2; TRBD2 agrees at 9 bases. The CDR3 runs to 16 residues. Per germline, CDR1 SGHAT and CDR2 FQNNGV. Germline trimming cut 3 bases from V and 1 base from J; bases unmatched to any gene: 3. This chain's CDR3 is CASSFSAGGNTGELFF. In DNA form, the CDR3 reads TGTGCCAGCAGCTTTTCAGCGGGAGGGAACACCGGGGAGCTGTTTTTT.

This clone was observed a single time. The chain uses TRBV5-4 and TRBJ2-5; 9 bases line up with TRBD1. Gene TRBJ2-7 matches the end of the DNA better, so the J call may be wrong. The germline V gene encodes CDR1 SGHNT and CDR2 YYREEE (reference sequence). The CDR3 is made up of 14 amino acids. The CDR3 spells CASRQQGASYEQYF. CDR3 DNA sequence: TGTGCCAGCAGGCAACAGGGGGCCTCCTACGAGCAGTACTTC.